The T cell receptor (beta chain) under discussion was sequenced for a study of T cell changes during pregnancy in multiple sclerosis. CDR1 and CDR2 (germline): SEHNR, FQNEAQ (reference sequence). V lost 7 bases to trimming and J lost 7 bases, with 14 bases between them. This CDR3 is built from 13 residues. Profiled with immunoSEQ multiplex PCR; TCRdb holds only in-frame clones, not every one. The repertoire has under 100,000 clones, around 93% of them found once; the top ten carry 2.5%. The genes are TRBV7-9 and TRBJ2-1, with D perhaps matching TRBD2 (5 bases). The sequence was collected from a female donor with multiple sclerosis, enrolled in a pregnancy study. Here the sequenced sample was peripheral blood, taken in the third trimester of pregnancy. CDR3: CASNQQGRNEQFF. The CDR3 bases are TGTGCCAGCAACCAACAAGGGAGAAATGAGCAGTTCTTC. The whole variable domain, remainder taken from reference TRBV7-9 and TRBJ2-1, is DTGVSQNPRHKITKRGQNVTFRCDPISEHNRLYWYRQTLGQGPEFLTYFQNEAQLEKSRLLSDRFSAERPKGSFSTLEIQRTEQGDSAMYLCASNQQGRNEQFFGPGTRLTVL.